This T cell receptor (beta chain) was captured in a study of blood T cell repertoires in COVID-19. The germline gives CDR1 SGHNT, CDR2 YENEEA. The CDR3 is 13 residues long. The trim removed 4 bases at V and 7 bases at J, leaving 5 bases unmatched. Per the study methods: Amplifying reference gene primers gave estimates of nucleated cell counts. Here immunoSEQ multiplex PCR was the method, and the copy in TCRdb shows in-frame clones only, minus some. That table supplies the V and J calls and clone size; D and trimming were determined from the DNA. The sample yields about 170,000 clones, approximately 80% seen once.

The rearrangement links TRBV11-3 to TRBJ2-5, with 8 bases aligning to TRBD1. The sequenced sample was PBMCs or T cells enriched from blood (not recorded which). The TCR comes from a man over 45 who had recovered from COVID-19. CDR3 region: CASSSDRVGTQYF. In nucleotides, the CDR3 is TGTGCCAGCAGCTCGGACAGGGTTGGGACCCAGTACTTC.